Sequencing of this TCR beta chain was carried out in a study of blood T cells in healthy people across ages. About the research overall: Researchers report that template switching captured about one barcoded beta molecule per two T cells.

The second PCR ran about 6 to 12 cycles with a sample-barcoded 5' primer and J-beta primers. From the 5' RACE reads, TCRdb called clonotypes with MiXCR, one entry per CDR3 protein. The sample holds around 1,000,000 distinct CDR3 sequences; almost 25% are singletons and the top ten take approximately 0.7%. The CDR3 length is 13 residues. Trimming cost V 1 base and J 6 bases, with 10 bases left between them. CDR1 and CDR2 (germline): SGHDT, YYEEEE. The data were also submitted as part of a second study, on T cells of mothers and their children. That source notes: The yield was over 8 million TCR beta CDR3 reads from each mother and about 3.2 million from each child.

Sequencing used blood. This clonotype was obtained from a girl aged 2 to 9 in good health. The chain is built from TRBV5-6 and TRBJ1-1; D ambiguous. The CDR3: CASSLSPQAEAFF. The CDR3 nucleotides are TGTGCCAGCAGCTTGTCGCCGCAGGCTGAAGCTTTCTTT.